The source of this T cell receptor (beta chain) is a study of Graves' ophthalmopathy and Graves' hyperthyroidism. Findings and caveats of the study: The authors also found most expanded thyroid clonotypes above 0.001 frequency in blood.

RNA transcripts yielded amplified TCR beta CDR3 regions. HTBI-primed RT-PCR formed the first round, and a multiplex PCR formed the second. TCRdb itself ran the multiplex PCR reads through MiXCR, one entry per CDR3 protein. The data show roughly 400,000 distinct CDR3 sequences, just over 15% seen once. Ophthalmopathy absent within 18 months of follow-up marked hyperthyroidism as stable. As diagnostic evidence, clinical symptoms, serum thyroxine, TRAb, thyroid ultrasound and orbital computed tomography were relied upon. Someone took the PBMCs out of less than 11 ml of fresh peripheral blood. Germline V CDR1 and CDR2: SGHDN, FVKESK. This CDR3 region has 13 residues. This clonotype has just one count. Its antigen is still unknown. One end of the junction is discordant with germline, which a read error may explain.

This chain links TRBV14 with TRBJ1-5; D gene unclear. The specimen was peripheral blood. This clonotype was sampled from a woman between 18 and 29 years old with stable Graves' hyperthyroidism. CDR3 bases: TGTGCCACCGGATGGAATTTAGTCCAGCCCCAGCGTTTT. Translated, it gives CATGWNLVQPQRF.